This TCR beta chain was sequenced for a study of identifying expanded T cells in peripheral blood. Trimming shortened V by 3 bases and J by 4 bases, and 10 bases separated the two germline ends. The germline V gene encodes CDR1 SGHVS and CDR2 FNYEAQ. The CDR3 spans 14 residues. Some clones are missing from TCRdb's copy, which holds only in-frame ones; the method was immunoSEQ multiplex PCR. The sample records more than 75,000 clones, approximately 84% being singletons. Sample: blood. This TCR came from a person aged 18 to 69 in good health. V gene TRBV7-6 combines with J gene TRBJ1-3; D unclear. CDR3 protein: CASSFSRGGNTIYF. CDR3 DNA: TGTGCCAGCAGCTTCTCACGCGGCGGAAACACCATATATTTT.